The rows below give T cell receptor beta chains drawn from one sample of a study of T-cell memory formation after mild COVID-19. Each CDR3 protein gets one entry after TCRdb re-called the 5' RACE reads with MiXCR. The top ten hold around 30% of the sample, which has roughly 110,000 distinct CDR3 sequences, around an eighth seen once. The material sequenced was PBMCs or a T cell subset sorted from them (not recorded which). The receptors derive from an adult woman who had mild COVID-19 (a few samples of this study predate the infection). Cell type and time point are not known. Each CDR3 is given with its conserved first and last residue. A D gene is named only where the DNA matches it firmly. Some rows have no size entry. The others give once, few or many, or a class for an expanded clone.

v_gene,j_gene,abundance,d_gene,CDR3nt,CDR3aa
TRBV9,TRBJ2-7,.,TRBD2,TGTGCCAGCAGCGTAGCTAGCGGGAGTACTGCCGAGCAGTACTTC,CASSVASGSTAEQYF
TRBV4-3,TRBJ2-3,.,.,TGCGCCAGCAGCCATGTGCGGACCAGCGAGGCAGATACGCAGTATTTT,CASSHVRTSEADTQYF
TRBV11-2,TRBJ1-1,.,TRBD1,TGTGCCAGCAGCTCAGGGGGGGGTTCTGAAGCTTTCTTT,CASSSGGGSEAFF
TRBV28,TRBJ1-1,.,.,TGTGCCAGCAGACCCGATGGGCAGGGATTAATGAACACTGAAGCTTTCTTT,CASRPDGQGLMNTEAFF
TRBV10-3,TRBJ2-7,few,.,TGTGCCATCAGGGACCTCCAGGCCGAGCAGTACTTC,CAIRDLQAEQYF
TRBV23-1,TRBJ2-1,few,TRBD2,TGCGCCAGCAGTCAATGGCCCGGGACTAGCGGGAGTCCGTCCTACAATGAGCAGTTCTTC,CASSQWPGTSGSPSYNEQFF
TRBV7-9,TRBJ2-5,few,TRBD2,TGTGCCAGCAGCTTAGCGCGACCGGGAGGAGGGCAAGAGACCCAGTACTTC,CASSLARPGGGQETQYF
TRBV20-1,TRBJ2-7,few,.,TGCAGTGCTAGAGCCGACGGTTACGAGCAGTACTTC,CSARADGYEQYF
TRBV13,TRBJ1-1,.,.,TGTGCCAGCAGCTTGGTGGGAGGACGGACTGAAGCTTTCTTT,CASSLVGGRTEAFF
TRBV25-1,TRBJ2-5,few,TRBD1,TGTGCCAGCAGTGAGACAGGGGGCGAGGAGACCCAGTACTTC,CASSETGGEETQYF
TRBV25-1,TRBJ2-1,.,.,TGTGCCAGCAGCGGGCAGAGGCACCCGAGAGAGCAGTTCTTC,CASSGQRHPREQFF
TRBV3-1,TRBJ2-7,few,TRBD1,TGTGCCAGCAGCCCCGGGACAGACTACGAGCAGTACTTC,CASSPGTDYEQYF
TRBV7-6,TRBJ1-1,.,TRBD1,TGTGCCAGCAGCCCGTGGACAGGGGGTAGCACTGAAGCTTTCTTT,CASSPWTGGSTEAFF
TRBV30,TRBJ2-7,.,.,TGTGCCTGGACCAGACAGCTATCCTACGAGCAGTACTTC,CAWTRQLSYEQYF